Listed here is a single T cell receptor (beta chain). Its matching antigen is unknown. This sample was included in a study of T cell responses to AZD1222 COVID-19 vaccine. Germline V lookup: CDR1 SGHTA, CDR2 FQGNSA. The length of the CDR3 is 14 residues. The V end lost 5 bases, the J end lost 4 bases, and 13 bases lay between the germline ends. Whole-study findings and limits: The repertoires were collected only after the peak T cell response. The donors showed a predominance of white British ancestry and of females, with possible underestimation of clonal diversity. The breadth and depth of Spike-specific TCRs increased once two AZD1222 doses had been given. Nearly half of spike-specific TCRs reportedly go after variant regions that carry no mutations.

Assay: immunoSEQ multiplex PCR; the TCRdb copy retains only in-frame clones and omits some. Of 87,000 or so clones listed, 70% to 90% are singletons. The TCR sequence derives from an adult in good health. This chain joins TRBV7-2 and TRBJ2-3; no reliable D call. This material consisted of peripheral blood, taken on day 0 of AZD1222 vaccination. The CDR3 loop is CASSRVTGPDTQYF. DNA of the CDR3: TGTGCCAGCAGCCGGGTAACCGGCCCAGATACGCAGTATTTT. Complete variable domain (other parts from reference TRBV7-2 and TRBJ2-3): GAGVSQSPSNKVTEKGKDVELRCDPISGHTALYWYRQSLGQGLEFLIYFQGNSAPDKSGLPSDRFSAERTGGSVSTLTIQRTQQEDSAVYLCASSRVTGPDTQYFGPGTRLTVL.